This T cell receptor (beta chain) was recovered during a study of a mutant IDH1 vaccine in newly diagnosed glioma. The time point here: week 23, last vaccination. Doses of 300 ug of mutant IDH1 20-mer peptide were given with topical imiquimod. As to this clone: Its antigen is unknown.

The CDR3 extends over 15 amino acids. With V trimmed by 2 bases and J by 0 bases, 4 bases remained unmatched. Germline assignment: CDR1 SGHVS and CDR2 FNYEAQ. Produced via immunoSEQ multiplex PCR; TCRdb's table is partial and in-frame only. The top ten hold roughly 6.2% of the sample, which has 52,000 or so clones, 80% seen once. This TCR came from a middle-aged man with glioma. The chain recombines TRBV7-6 with TRBJ2-7, with 7 bases lining up with TRBD2. Specimen: PBMCs, collected from a glioma patient whose treatment included an IDH1 peptide vaccine. This CDR3 reads CASSLMSGDSYEQYF. As DNA, the CDR3 is TGTGCCAGCAGCTTAATGAGCGGGGACTCCTACGAGCAGTACTTC.